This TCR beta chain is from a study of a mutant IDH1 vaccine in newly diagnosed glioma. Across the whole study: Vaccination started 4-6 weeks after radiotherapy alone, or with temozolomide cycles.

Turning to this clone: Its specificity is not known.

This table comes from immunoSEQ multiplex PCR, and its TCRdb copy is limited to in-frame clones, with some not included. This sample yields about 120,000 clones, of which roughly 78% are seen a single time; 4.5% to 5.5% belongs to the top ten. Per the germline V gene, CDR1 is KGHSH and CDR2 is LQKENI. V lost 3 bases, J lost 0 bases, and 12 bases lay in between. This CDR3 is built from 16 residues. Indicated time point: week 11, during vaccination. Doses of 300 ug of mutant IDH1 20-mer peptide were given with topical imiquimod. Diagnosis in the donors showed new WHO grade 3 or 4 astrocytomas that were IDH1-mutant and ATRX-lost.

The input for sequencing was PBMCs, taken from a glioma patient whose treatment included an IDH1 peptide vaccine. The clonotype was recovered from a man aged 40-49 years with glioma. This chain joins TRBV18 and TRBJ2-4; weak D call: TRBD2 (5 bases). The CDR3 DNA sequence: TGTGCCAGCTCACCGGTCGGAGGAGAAGCCAAAAACATTCAGTACTTC. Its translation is CASSPVGGEAKNIQYF.